The present TCR beta chain was sequenced within a study of shared clonotypes between healthy human individuals. Findings and limits, study-wide: Clonotypes which were not shared had lower generation probabilities than clonotypes that all four donors shared.

This table comes from immunoSEQ multiplex PCR, and its TCRdb copy is limited to in-frame clones, with some not included. The table has approximately 2.3 million clones, approximately 93% seen once. Concerning this clone: Its antigen is currently unknown.

There are 16 residues in the CDR3. Trimming removed 3 bases at V and 0 bases at J, with 13 bases between. Germline CDR1 is SGDLS and CDR2 is YYNGEE. The genes are TRBV9 and TRBJ2-1; no clear D gene. The material sequenced was naive CD4+ T cells from PBMCs. Sample subset: CD45RA+ positively selected. The source of this sequence is a man aged 18 to 30 in good health. Some clones in this sample may be carry-over from other donors' samples. The CDR3 DNA reads as TGTGCCAGCAGCGCCGAGCGCGTCGCCTCCTACAATGAGCAGTTCTTC. Its translation is CASSAERVASYNEQFF.